The sequence of this TCR beta chain was determined in a study of long-term antiretroviral therapy in people with HIV. Assay version v3.0 of immunoSEQ was used, and it was run at survey level. Using immunoSEQ multiplex PCR, the repertoire was profiled, and TCRdb retains in-frame clones only, with some absent. The data contain 16,000 or so clones, 80% of them singletons. Every donor had one or more pre-ART and two or more post-ART PBMC samples. Per germline, CDR1 KGHSH and CDR2 LQKENI. V was shortened by 1 base and J by 8 bases, with 12 bases between the two germline ends. CDR3 size: 15 residues. The TCR sequence derives from a man between 18 and 35 years old with HIV. The gene calls are TRBV18 and TRBJ1-6; D is uncertain. The source was unsorted PBMCs, collected 0.1 years before starting antiretroviral therapy. The CDR3, as DNA: TGTGCCAGCTCACCACGCAACATCGTGGATTCACCCCTCCACTTT. The encoded protein is CASSPRNIVDSPLHF. The complete variable domain, with remaining parts taken from reference TRBV18 and TRBJ1-6, reads NAGVMQNPRHLVRRRGQEARLRCSPMKGHSHVYWYRQLPEEGLKFMVYLQKENIIDESGMPKERFSAEFPKEGPSILRIQQVVRGDSAAYFCASSPRNIVDSPLHFGNGTRLTVT.